Each of the 8 T cell receptor beta chains below was sequenced from the same sample in a study of early T cells in non-severe SARS-CoV-2 infection. TCRdb recomputed calls from the 5' RACE reads with MiXCR, one row per CDR3 protein. The data contain more than 80,000 distinct CDR3 sequences, 15% to 20% of them singletons. Sequencing was done on a sample of whole blood. The source of these receptors is an adult who was a healthcare worker with PCR-confirmed SARS-CoV-2 infection or an uninfected control (not recorded which).

The chain joins TRBV29-1 to TRBJ2-7; D is undetermined. Trimming took 5 bases from V and 0 from J, leaving 11 bases between them. Germline CDR1 and CDR2: SQVTM and ANQGSEA. The CDR3 contains 13 residues. CDR3 DNA: TGCAGCGTTTTGCACGGTAACTCCTACGAGCAGTACTTC. Amino acid sequence: CSVLHGNSYEQYF.

V is TRBV18 and J is TRBJ2-1; D remains unclear. CDR3 length: 12 amino acids. Trimming removed 6 bases at V and 7 bases at J, with 10 bases between. CDR1 and CDR2 from the germline V gene are KGHSH and LQKENI. The CDR3 bases are TGTGCCAGCTCTCTACAGAGAAATGAGCAGTTCTTC. Its protein is CASSLQRNEQFF.

This clonotype was seen a few times. This sequence joins TRBV19 and TRBJ2-7; D is ambiguous. The CDR3 runs 16 residues. V gave up 5 bases and J gave up 1 base, with 18 bases separating them. In germline, CDR1 is LNHDA, CDR2 SQIVND (reference sequence). The CDR3 sequence: CASSSPHGEPSYEQYF. The CDR3 DNA reads as TGTGCCAGTAGTTCACCCCACGGAGAACCGTCCTACGAGCAGTACTTC.

In nucleotides, the CDR3 is TGTGCCAGCAGTGAACTAGTCTCCGCAGATACGCAGTATTTT. Translating gives CASSELVSADTQYF. This chain links TRBV2 with TRBJ2-3; no clear D. Germline lookup yields CDR1 SNHLY and CDR2 FYNNEI. V lost 2 bases, J lost 4 bases, and 10 bases lay in between. The CDR3 loop spans 14 amino acids. Full variable domain (missing parts from reference TRBV2 and TRBJ2-3): EPEVTQTPSHQVTQMGQEVILRCVPISNHLYFYWYRQILGQKVEFLVSFYNNEISEKSEIFDDQFSVERPDGSNFTLKIRSTKLEDSAMYFCASSELVSADTQYFGPGTRLTVL.

V usage is TRBV6-2 or TRBV6-3 and J usage is TRBJ2-7; 8 positions match TRBD2. The CDR3 runs 16 residues. Germline CDR1 and CDR2: MNHEY and SVGEGT. J gave up 0 bases and V 4 bases, and 8 bases lay outside the gene matches. The CDR3 loop reads CASSSTGLASSYEQYF. In nucleotides, the CDR3 is TGTGCCAGCAGTTCCACCGGACTAGCCAGCTCCTACGAGCAGTACTTC.

This clonotype showed up just once. The chain combines TRBV27 with TRBJ2-1; D gene unclear. The CDR3 loop spans 14 amino acids. Trimming removed 2 bases at V and 6 bases at J, with 11 bases between. Germline assignment: CDR1 MNHEY and CDR2 SMNVEV (reference sequence). The CDR3 nucleotides read TGTGCCAGCAGTTTAACTTGGGGTCTCAATGAGCAGTTCTTC. It yields the protein CASSLTWGLNEQFF.

This clonotype came up a few times. The chain recombines TRBV12-3 or TRBV12-4 with TRBJ2-7; 11 nucleotides agree with TRBD1. V lost 5 bases to trimming and J lost 5 bases; unmatched junction nucleotides: 11. This CDR3 contains 16 residues. The CDR3 region is CASSPMRTGGYHEQYF. In DNA, the CDR3 is TGTGCCAGCAGTCCCATGAGGACAGGGGGCTATCACGAGCAGTACTTC.

This clonotype appeared a few times. This chain links TRBV3-1 with TRBJ1-2; D gene ambiguous. Trimming pared 2 bases from V and 0 bases from J, leaving 7 bases between. From germline, CDR1 is LGHDT and CDR2 YNNKEL (reference sequence). The CDR3 covers 14 residues. This chain's CDR3 is CASSQKVANYGYTF. The CDR3 region has the DNA TGTGCCAGCAGCCAAAAAGTAGCTAACTATGGCTACACCTTC.